Presented here are 9 T cell receptor beta chains from one specimen sequenced in a study of blood T cell repertoires in COVID-19. The table came from immunoSEQ multiplex PCR; TCRdb's copy has only in-frame clones and leaves some out. The sample consists of about 120,000 clones, 85% to 90% of them appearing once. The source material was peripheral blood. These receptors originate from a man aged 60 to 75 with acute or convalescent COVID-19.

This rearrangement joins TRBV7-9 to TRBJ2-1, with D tentatively TRBD1 (6 bases). This CDR3 is 17 amino acids long. Germline loops: CDR1 SEHNR, CDR2 FQNEAQ (reference sequence). V was trimmed by 5 bases and J by 0 bases, leaving 17 bases between them. The DNA for the CDR3 is TGTGCCAGCAGCCCACCGCCGGGACACAGCTCCTACAATGAGCAGTTCTTC. This gives the protein CASSPPPGHSSYNEQFF.

The chain is built from TRBV12-3 or TRBV12-4 and TRBJ1-2, with D tentatively TRBD1 (6 bases). V lost 6 bases, J lost 4 bases, and 9 bases lay in between. This CDR3 is built from 12 residues. CDR3 bases: TGTGCCAGCAGGGTGACAGGCTATGGCTACACCTTC. Translation gives CASRVTGYGYTF.

The chain carries TRBV11-2 and TRBJ2-5, with TRBD2 identical over 7 bases. The trim removed 5 bases at V and 4 bases at J, leaving 10 bases unmatched. Germline CDR1 SGHAT, CDR2 FQNNGV. The CDR3 covers 15 residues. In DNA, the CDR3 is TGTGCCAGCAGCACCACGGCGGGAGTAGGAGAGACCCAGTACTTC. Its protein is CASSTTAGVGETQYF.

This CDR3 is CASSRLREVTYEQYF. The CDR3, as DNA: TGTGCCAGCAGCCGGCTCCGTGAGGTCACCTACGAGCAGTACTTC. The chain couples TRBV5-4 to TRBJ2-7; D unclear. The CDR3 is made up of 15 amino acids. The germline V gene encodes CDR1 SGHNT and CDR2 YYREEE (reference sequence). The V end was cut by 4 bases, the J end by 2 bases, with 16 bases between.

V is TRBV4-3 and J is TRBJ2-1; possible D gene TRBD1, 5 bases. CDR3 length: 13 amino acids. From germline, CDR1 is LGHNA and CDR2 YSLEER. V gave up 5 bases and J gave up 8 bases, with 13 bases separating them. The CDR3, as DNA: TGCGCCAGCAGCACCCGACAGAACGATGAGCAGTTCTTC. Translation: CASSTRQNDEQFF.

This clone was seen once. The chain uses TRBV7-9 and TRBJ2-7; the match to TRBD1 covers 7 bases. Trimming took 0 bases from V and 2 from J; bases not matched to a gene: 4. Germline V lookup: CDR1 SEHNR, CDR2 FQNEAQ (reference sequence). The CDR3 sequence is 15 residues long. Here the CDR3 DNA reads TGTGCCAGCAGCTTAGCAAGGGACAGCGCCTACGAGCAGTACTTC. This codes for CASSLARDSAYEQYF.

This chain joins TRBV12-3 or TRBV12-4 and TRBJ1-1, with TRBD1 as a possible D gene (6 bases). CDR3 size: 13 residues. V shed 4 bases and J shed 3 bases, with 9 bases lying between them. CDR3 nucleotides: TGTGCCAGCAGTTCACGACAGGACACTGAAGCTTTCTTT. It codes for CASSSRQDTEAFF.

The chain couples TRBV19 to TRBJ2-7, with D possibly matching TRBD1 (7 bases). The CDR3 contains 15 residues. The germline gives CDR1 LNHDA, CDR2 SQIVND (reference sequence). Deletions cut 1 base from V and 4 bases from J, with 14 bases between. The CDR3 DNA follows: TGTGCCAGTAGTATAGGAGGAGGGGGCGGTTACGAGCAGTACTTC. Translated, it gives CASSIGGGGGYEQYF.

The chain joins TRBV30 to TRBJ1-2; 7 bases are shared with TRBD1. Germline V gene sequence: CDR1 GTSNPN, CDR2 SVGIG (reference sequence). The CDR3 covers 13 residues. The ends lost 0 bases at V and 4 bases at J; junction bases unmatched: 2. CDR3 nucleotide sequence: TGTGCCTGGAGTGTAGGGGACAGCTATGGCTACACCTTC. It encodes CAWSVGDSYGYTF.